The rows below give T cell receptor beta chains drawn from one sample of a study of technical replicates of blood from a few donors. Only in-frame clones appear in the TCRdb table, and some are missing; sequencing was by immunoSEQ multiplex PCR. The table shows approximately 59,000 clones, with approximately 83% occurring only once. The specimen sequenced was PBMCs. The receptors here all came from a human donor in good health. Some clones in this sample may be carry-over from other donors' samples. Each CDR3 is given with its conserved first and last residue. The order of the fields is V gene, D gene, clone size, J gene, CDR3 protein, CDR3 DNA. A D gene is named only where the DNA matches it firmly. Not all rows give a size; the values are once, few, many and, for expanded clones, a class.

>TRBV30|NA|NA|TRBJ1-2
CAWSVQSGYGYTF
TGTGCCTGGAGTGTCCAGTCGGGGTATGGCTACACCTTC
>TRBV18|NA|NA|TRBJ2-7
CASSPIGWEAAQYF
TGTGCCAGCTCACCTATTGGGTGGGAGGCAGCGCAGTACTTC
>TRBV19|NA|once|TRBJ2-1
CASQPRSSYNEQFF
TGTGCCAGTCAACCTAGGAGCTCCTACAATGAGCAGTTCTTC
>TRBV2|NA|NA|TRBJ2-5
CASGISQETQYF
TGTGCCAGCGGCATATCCCAAGAGACCCAGTACTTC
>TRBV27|NA|NA|TRBJ2-1
CASSYRVSSYNEQFF
TGTGCCAGCAGTTACCGGGTGAGCTCCTACAATGAGCAGTTCTTC
>TRBV7-9|TRBD2|NA|TRBJ2-3
CASINVLAGGPRVMQYF
TGTGCCAGCATAAACGTACTAGCGGGGGGGCCAAGGGTCATGCAGTATTTT
>TRBV6-5|TRBD2|NA|TRBJ2-1
CASSVAGGLNEQFF
TGTGCCAGCAGCGTAGCGGGAGGGCTGAATGAGCAGTTCTTC
>TRBV29-1|NA|NA|TRBJ1-4
CSVLPAGLVVEKLFF
TGCAGCGTCCTACCCGCAGGGTTGGTGGTTGAAAAACTGTTTTTT
>TRBV19|NA|NA|TRBJ2-7
CASSIKTGNSGTYEQYF
TGTGCCAGTAGTATAAAAACAGGAAATAGCGGTACCTACGAGCAGTACTTC
>TRBV6-5|TRBD2|NA|TRBJ2-3
CATSTSGRRTDTQYF
TGTGCCACCTCGACTAGCGGGAGGCGCACAGATACGCAGTATTTT
>TRBV2|NA|NA|TRBJ2-2
CASSSTGVRGELFF
TGTGCCAGCAGTTCCACCGGGGTTCGGGGGGAGCTGTTTTTT
>TRBV15|NA|NA|TRBJ1-5
CATSRVGGGSSINQPQHF
TGTGCCACCAGCCGCGTGGGGGGGGGCAGCTCCATTAATCAGCCCCAGCATTTT
>TRBV13|TRBD1|NA|TRBJ2-3
CASSASRWGQGDTRTQYF
TGTGCCAGCAGCGCAAGTCGATGGGGACAGGGGGATACCAGGACGCAGTATTTT
>TRBV2|NA|NA|TRBJ2-1
CASSRPYNEQFF
TGTGCCAGCAGCAGGCCCTACAATGAGCAGTTCTTC
>TRBV5-1|TRBD2|NA|TRBJ2-2
CASSLVLAGTGELFF
TGCGCCAGCAGCTTGGTGCTAGCGGGCACCGGGGAGCTGTTTTTT
>TRBV7-2|NA|few|TRBJ1-2
CASSDTWGGAYGYTF
TGTGCCAGCAGCGACACCTGGGGAGGGGCCTATGGCTACACCTTC
>TRBV29-1|TRBD2|NA|TRBJ2-3
CSVARASGRTDTQYF
TGCAGCGTGGCTAGGGCTAGCGGGAGAACAGATACGCAGTATTTT
>TRBV27|NA|NA|TRBJ1-1
CASSLQGMGTEAFF
TGTGCCAGCAGTTTACAGGGGATGGGGACTGAAGCTTTCTTT
>TRBV5-1|NA|NA|TRBJ2-4
CASSLEGAGSKNIQYF
TGCGCCAGCAGCTTGGAGGGCGCAGGGTCCAAAAACATTCAGTACTTC
>TRBV11-1|NA|NA|TRBJ1-1
CASSLPGDRPARNTEAFF
TGTGCCAGCAGCTTGCCCGGTGACAGGCCCGCGCGGAACACTGAAGCTTTCTTT
>TRBV30|NA|once|TRBJ1-2
CAWNRRGPNYGYTF
TGTGCCTGGAACCGGAGGGGTCCTAACTATGGCTACACCTTC
>TRBV7-6|TRBD1|NA|TRBJ1-5
CASSPQPGTGARYQPQHF
TGTGCCAGCAGCCCCCAACCCGGGACAGGAGCTCGATATCAGCCCCAGCATTTT
>TRBV11-2|TRBD2|NA|TRBJ2-1
CASSLRLAGVSYNEQFF
TGTGCCAGCAGCCTACGACTAGCGGGTGTATCCTACAATGAGCAGTTCTTC
>TRBV20-1|NA|NA|TRBJ2-1
CSAPINEQFF
TGCAGCGCCCCTATTAATGAGCAGTTCTTC
>TRBV7-9|NA|NA|TRBJ1-1
CASSLLRGNTEAFF
TGTGCCAGCAGCCTACTGCGGGGGAACACTGAAGCTTTCTTT
>TRBV7-9|TRBD2|once|TRBJ2-5
CASSLVAGGLQETQYF
TGTGCCAGCAGCTTAGTAGCGGGGGGCCTCCAAGAGACCCAGTACTTC
>TRBV7-3|TRBD2|NA|TRBJ2-1
CASSLILAGADNEQFF
TGTGCCAGCAGCTTAATTCTAGCGGGGGCCGACAATGAGCAGTTCTTC
>TRBV4-3|TRBD2|NA|TRBJ2-5
CASSQDWGGETQYF
TGCGCCAGCAGCCAAGATTGGGGGGGGGAGACCCAGTACTTC
>TRBV7-6|NA|NA|TRBJ2-7
CASSPRTNSYEQYF
TGTGCCAGCAGTCCCCGGACTAACTCCTACGAGCAGTACTTC
>TRBV7-6|NA|NA|TRBJ1-4
CASSLALTEKLFF
TGTGCCAGCAGCTTAGCGCTAACGGAGAAACTGTTTTTT
>TRBV7-2|TRBD1|NA|TRBJ2-7
CASSLAGQGVSEQYF
TGTGCCAGCAGCCTAGCGGGACAGGGGGTATCCGAGCAGTACTTC
>TRBV10-3|NA|NA|TRBJ1-2
CAISESQLKEGYTF
TGTGCCATCAGTGAGTCTCAGCTTAAGGAGGGCTACACCTTC
>TRBV5-1|TRBD1|NA|TRBJ1-1
CASSIRTGNTEAFF
TGCGCCAGCAGCATACGGACAGGGAACACTGAAGCTTTCTTT
>TRBV11-2|TRBD2|NA|TRBJ2-1
CASTPAGVKNEQFF
TGTGCCAGCACACCAGCGGGAGTGAAAAATGAGCAGTTCTTC
>TRBV15|TRBD1|NA|TRBJ1-1
CATSRWDRMHTEAFF
TGTGCCACCAGCAGGTGGGACAGGATGCACACTGAAGCTTTCTTT
>TRBV2|TRBD2|NA|TRBJ2-5
CASSKTGLAGGLETQYF
TGTGCCAGCAGTAAAACCGGACTAGCGGGGGGGCTGGAGACCCAGTACTTC
>TRBV4-1|NA|NA|TRBJ2-7
CASSQDTTYEQYF
TGCGCCAGCAGCCAAGACACTACCTACGAGCAGTACTTC
>TRBV6-5|NA|NA|TRBJ1-3
CASSRQPGNTIYF
TGTGCCAGCAGTCGACAGCCTGGAAACACCATATATTTT
>TRBV11-1|NA|NA|TRBJ2-7
CASSLELAYEQYF
TGTGCCAGCAGCTTAGAACTAGCCTACGAGCAGTACTTC
>TRBV29-1|TRBD1|once|TRBJ2-1
CSVSTGGPVYEQFF
TGCAGCGTTTCGACAGGGGGGCCTGTCTACGAGCAGTTCTTC
>TRBV5-5|NA|NA|TRBJ1-3
CASSPGQFFSGNTIYF
TGTGCCAGCAGCCCAGGACAGTTCTTCTCTGGAAACACCATATATTTT
>TRBV27|TRBD2|NA|TRBJ2-2
CASSFRPIRGGNTGELFF
TGTGCCAGCAGTTTCAGGCCCATCCGGGGGGGTAACACCGGGGAGCTGTTTTTT
>TRBV19|NA|NA|TRBJ2-7
CASSNTGAYEQYF
TGTGCCAGTAGTAATACCGGGGCCTACGAGCAGTACTTC
>TRBV10-3|NA|NA|TRBJ2-1
CAIAEDWNEQFF
TGTGCCATCGCGGAGGACTGGAATGAGCAGTTCTTC
>TRBV5-4|TRBD1|NA|TRBJ1-2
CASSLQGEHYGYTF
TGTGCCAGCAGCTTACAGGGGGAGCACTATGGCTACACCTTC
>TRBV25-1|NA|once|TRBJ2-1
CASSESSRRQSSYNEQFF
TGTGCCAGCAGTGAATCCTCCCGGAGGCAGAGCTCCTACAATGAGCAGTTCTTC
>TRBV7-2|TRBD1|NA|TRBJ1-4
CASSLARVRAGTGVNEKLFF
TGTGCCAGCAGCTTAGCGAGAGTACGAGCGGGGACAGGGGTTAATGAAAAACTGTTTTTT
>TRBV5-1|TRBD2|NA|TRBJ2-3
CASSPGLATDTQYF
TGCGCCAGCAGCCCGGGACTAGCGACAGATACGCAGTATTTT
>TRBV2|TRBD1|NA|TRBJ1-6
CARTDRGGSPLHF
TGTGCCAGAACAGACAGGGGTGGTTCACCCCTCCACTTT
>TRBV2|TRBD2|NA|TRBJ2-3
CASSETSGRIRADTQYF
TGTGCCAGCAGTGAGACTAGCGGGAGGATTCGGGCAGATACGCAGTATTTT
>TRBV9|TRBD1|NA|TRBJ1-1
CASSARTGTNTEAFF
TGTGCCAGCAGCGCCCGGACAGGGACTAACACTGAAGCTTTCTTT
>TRBV21-1|NA|NA|TRBJ2-2
CASSSPPGQGAAGELFF
TGTGCCAGCAGCAGCCCGCCGGGACAGGGGGCGGCCGGGGAGCTGTTTTTT
>TRBV10-3|TRBD2|NA|TRBJ2-1
CAISEEGGVLDEQFF
TGTGCCATCAGTGAGGAGGGAGGGGTGTTGGATGAGCAGTTCTTC
>TRBV19|NA|NA|TRBJ1-3
CASSSKQGSTGNTIYF
TGTGCCAGTAGCTCTAAACAGGGCTCAACTGGAAACACCATATATTTT
>TRBV5-4|TRBD2|once|TRBJ2-1
CASSPGLAGVNEQFF
TGTGCCAGCAGCCCGGGACTAGCGGGGGTCAATGAGCAGTTCTTC
>TRBV7-9|NA|NA|TRBJ2-7
CASSPVVQPRSSYEQYF
TGTGCCAGCAGCCCCGTTGTCCAGCCAAGGAGCTCCTACGAGCAGTACTTC
>TRBV7-3|NA|NA|TRBJ2-6
CASSLGSWRQSDRAGANVLTF
TGTGCCAGCAGCTTAGGGAGTTGGCGACAATCGGACCGGGCTGGGGCCAACGTCCTGACTTTC